This entry lists 21 T cell receptor beta chains sequenced from one sample in a study of T cell changes during pregnancy in multiple sclerosis (dated by TCRdb to the late 2010s). The method was the immunoSEQ multiplex PCR assay. Imported from immuneACCESS, the table was reduced by TCRdb to in-frame sequences with V and J called. These copies leave out some clones; in studies compared against another copy, an unresolved V gene accounts for under half, and the cause of the remainder is not known. This sample lists tens of thousands of clones; about 91% were detected once. The ten biggest clones cover 0.85% to 0.95% of the sample. Sequencing was performed on peripheral blood, taken before pregnancy. Receptor source: a female donor with multiple sclerosis, enrolled in a pregnancy study.

The genes are TRBV5-4 and TRBJ2-3; possible D gene TRBD1, 6 bases. V lost 2 bases to trimming and J lost 4 bases, with 14 bases between them. The CDR3 extends over 15 amino acids. Germline V lookup: CDR1 SGHNT, CDR2 YYREEE (reference sequence). For the CDR3, the DNA is TGTGCCAGCAGCTTAAACAGGGTAGGGCCAGATACGCAGTATTTT. It is translated as CASSLNRVGPDTQYF.

This clone was detected a few times. The chain uses TRBV6-1 and TRBJ2-7, with a tentative D call TRBD2 (6 bases). V was pared by 4 bases and J by 12 bases, with 16 bases between. In germline, CDR1 is MNHNS, CDR2 SASEGT. This CDR3 spans 12 amino acids. This chain's CDR3 is CASSVSSDLRYF. In nucleotides, the CDR3 is TGTGCCAGCAGTGTATCTAGCGACCTTAGGTACTTC.

This chain connects TRBV19 to TRBJ2-1; 10 positions agree with TRBD2. Germline CDR1 reads LNHDA; CDR2 reads SQIVND (reference sequence). The CDR3 sequence is 21 residues long. The trim removed 2 bases at V and 1 base at J, leaving 17 bases unmatched. CDR3 residues: CASSIRGLAGVYIQSYNEQFF. CDR3 DNA: TGTGCCAGTAGTATAAGGGGTCTAGCGGGGGTTTACATCCAGTCCTACAATGAGCAGTTCTTC.

The CDR3, as DNA: TGTGCCAGCAGCTTAGAACAGAGCTCCTACAATGAGCAGTTCTTC. Protein sequence: CASSLEQSSYNEQFF. This chain links TRBV7-9 with TRBJ2-1; D remains unclear. This CDR3 is built from 15 residues. The germline CDR1 and CDR2 sequences are SEHNR and FQNEAQ (reference sequence). V was pared by 1 base and J by 0 bases, with 7 bases between.

V is TRBV28 and J is TRBJ2-3; a possible D gene is TRBD1 (6 bases). CDR1 and CDR2 from the germline V gene are MDHEN and SYDVKM. V lost 5 bases, J lost 4 bases, and 19 bases lay in between. CDR3 size: 16 residues. The chain's CDR3 is CASSPSRGFWADTQYF. The CDR3 DNA reads TGTGCCAGCAGTCCTTCTAGGGGGTTTTGGGCAGATACGCAGTATTTT.

Points on this clone: Other DNA variants within this sample encode the same CDR3. This chain links TRBV5-1 with TRBJ2-5; the match to TRBD2 covers 11 bases. The germline V gene has CDR1 SGHRS and CDR2 YFSETQ. The CDR3 sequence is 17 residues long. V lost 0 bases to trimming and J lost 4 bases; unmatched junction nucleotides: 8. The CDR3 sequence is CASSLALAGGPGETQYF. DNA of the CDR3: TGCGCCAGCAGCTTGGCGCTAGCGGGGGGCCCCGGAGAGACCCAGTACTTC. Complete variable domain (other parts from reference TRBV5-1 and TRBJ2-5): KAGVTQTPRYLIKTRGQQVTLSCSPISGHRSVSWYQQTPGQGLQFLFEYFSETQRNKGNFPGRFSGRQFSNSRSEMNVSTLELGDSALYLCASSLALAGGPGETQYFGPGTRLLVL.

The V and J genes are TRBV28 and TRBJ1-5, with TRBD1 matching 7 bases. Per the germline V gene, CDR1 is MDHEN and CDR2 is SYDVKM. V was pared by 2 bases and J by 1 base, with 11 bases of the junction left unmatched. CDR3 length: 18 residues. CDR3: CASSLLSNRGGSNQPQHF. DNA for the CDR3: TGTGCCAGCAGTTTACTATCCAACAGGGGAGGCAGCAATCAGCCCCAGCATTTT.

The chain links TRBV5-4 to TRBJ2-3, with a tentative D call TRBD2 (6 bases). Germline values: CDR1 SGHNT, CDR2 YYREEE (reference sequence). V was clipped by 4 bases and J by 7 bases, with 13 bases between them. This CDR3 has 13 amino acids. The CDR3, as DNA: TGTGCCAGCAGCGTTACGGGGGAAAATACGCAGTATTTT. It translates to CASSVTGENTQYF.

The chain uses TRBV9 and TRBJ2-1, with 10 bases aligning to TRBD2. Germline lookup yields CDR1 SGDLS and CDR2 YYNGEE. The V segment lost 2 bases and the J segment 4 bases; nucleotides outside the gene matches: 9. This CDR3 has 17 amino acids. The CDR3 DNA follows: TGTGCCAGCAGCGTCTCCCAGCGGGGGGGTCCGTACAATGAGCAGTTCTTC. Translated: CASSVSQRGGPYNEQFF. The full variable domain, with the rest looked up from reference TRBV9 and TRBJ2-1, is DSGVTQTPKHLITATGQRVTLRCSPRSGDLSVYWYQQSLDQGLQFLIQYYNGEERAKGNILERFSAQQFPDLHSELNLSSLELGDSALYFCASSVSQRGGPYNEQFFGPGTRLTVL.

J is TRBJ2-7 and V is TRBV12-2; whether TRBD2, the table's D call, matches the DNA was not checked. TRBV12-2 is termed a pseudogene. This CDR3 has 12 residues. The CDR3 reads CASRYWGDEQYF. The CDR3 nucleotides are TGTGCAAGTCGCTATTGGGGGGACGAGCAGTACTTC.

The CDR3 DNA sequence: TGTGCCAGTTCCCAGCTAGCGCAGCGGGAGACCCAGTACTTC. Its translation: CASSQLAQRETQYF. This sequence joins TRBV28 and TRBJ2-5, with D perhaps matching TRBD2 (6 bases). Trimming pared 9 bases from V and 5 bases from J, leaving 19 bases between. In germline, CDR1 is MDHEN, CDR2 SYDVKM. The length of the CDR3 is 14 residues.

The V call is TRBV29-1, the J call TRBJ1-4; 7 bases align to TRBD1. This CDR3 is 14 amino acids long. Germline CDR1 SQVTM, CDR2 ANQGSEA. Trimming at V came to 5 bases and at J to 10 bases, leaving 13 bases not matched to a gene. The CDR3, as DNA: TGCAGCGTTCGATTGACAGGGACCGGGGGAAAACTGTTTTTT. This sequence encodes CSVRLTGTGGKLFF.

V usage is TRBV4-2 and J usage is TRBJ1-4, with D hard to call. The V end was cut by 0 bases, the J end by 6 bases, with 11 bases between. Germline values: CDR1 LGHNA, CDR2 YNFKEQ. The CDR3 totals 15 residues. CDR3 region: CASSQEVFRDEKLFF. The CDR3 bases are TGTGCCAGCAGCCAAGAGGTCTTTCGGGATGAAAAACTGTTTTTT.

The genes are TRBV7-3 and TRBJ2-3; 12 nucleotides agree with TRBD2. With 5 bases clipped from V and 7 bases from J, the junction kept 7 bases outside the gene matches. The CDR3 runs 15 residues. Germline V gene sequence: CDR1 SGHTA, CDR2 FQGTGA. The CDR3 region has the DNA TGTGCCAGCAGCCGGACTAGCGGGACCCTTCATACGCAGTATTTT. As protein: CASSRTSGTLHTQYF. The whole variable domain, filled in from reference TRBV7-3 and TRBJ2-3, reads GAGVSQTPSNKVTEKGKYVELRCDPISGHTALYWYRQSLGQGPEFLIYFQGTGAADDSGLPNDRFFAVRPEGSVSTLKIQRTERGDSAVYLCASSRTSGTLHTQYFGPGTRLTVL.

This clone is a singleton in its sample. The chain uses TRBV7-3 and TRBJ2-1; D is ambiguous. The CDR3 covers 14 residues. The V and J ends lost 1 base and 9 bases respectively, with 13 bases between them. Germline CDR1 and CDR2: SGHTA and FQGTGA. CDR3 amino acids: CASSLMALTGEQFF. The CDR3 coding sequence is TGTGCCAGCAGCTTAATGGCCCTAACGGGTGAGCAGTTCTTC.

The chain has TRBV4-3 and TRBJ2-4; D unresolved. This CDR3 has 13 residues. CDR1 is LGHNA, CDR2 YSLEER, per germline. V shed 0 bases and J shed 10 bases, with 10 bases lying between them. CDR3 bases: TGCGCCAGCAGCCAAGATCGTAACTCGATTCAGTACTTC. Translation gives CASSQDRNSIQYF.

V usage is TRBV7-6 and J usage is TRBJ2-7; D might be TRBD2 (6 bases). Trimming cost V 1 base and J 4 bases, with 11 bases left between them. Germline-derived CDR1 and CDR2 are SGHVS and FNYEAQ. The CDR3 totals 14 residues. The CDR3 region has the DNA TGTGCCAGCAGCTTAGAGGCCCGGGGGTACGAGCAGTACTTC. This encodes CASSLEARGYEQYF.

The V call is TRBV11-1, the J call TRBJ1-6, with a weak D call TRBD1 (6 bases). Trimming took 1 base from V and 7 from J, leaving 11 bases between them. The CDR3 runs to 15 residues. The germline gives CDR1 SGHAT, CDR2 FQDESV (reference sequence). The CDR3, as DNA: TGTGCCAGCAGCTTAGGCGGGGGGGCCAATTCACCCCTCCACTTT. Amino acid sequence: CASSLGGGANSPLHF.

This clone was counted a single time. The chain combines TRBV7-2 with TRBJ2-5; 7 positions match TRBD1. V gave up 5 bases and J gave up 7 bases; unmatched junction bases: 4. The CDR3 contains 12 residues. CDR1 and CDR2 from the germline V gene are SGHTA and FQGNSA. The CDR3 spells CASSQTGPTQYF. Written as DNA, the CDR3 is TGTGCCAGCAGCCAGACAGGGCCGACCCAGTACTTC.

The rearrangement joins TRBV6-6 to TRBJ2-1; TRBD2 might be the D (7 bases). The CDR3 consists of 15 residues. Trimming removed 0 bases from V and 7 bases from J, with 13 bases in between. Germline V gene lookup returns CDR1 MNHNY and CDR2 SVGAGI (reference sequence). CDR3 amino acids: CASSYSGGVPNEQFF. The CDR3 DNA sequence: TGTGCCAGCAGTTACTCAGGGGGGGTTCCTAATGAGCAGTTCTTC.

This clone was seen more than once but under ten times. V gene TRBV19 combines with J gene TRBJ1-1, with D uncertain. Germline CDR1 LNHDA, CDR2 SQIVND (reference sequence). The V gene lost 3 bases and the J gene lost 1 base, with 9 bases spanning the gap. This CDR3 has 14 residues. The CDR3 here is CASSIRTPNTEAFF. DNA for the CDR3: TGTGCCAGTAGTATCAGGACTCCGAACACTGAAGCTTTCTTT.